The clone carrying this T cell receptor (beta chain) was counted only a few times. Its specificity is not known. This sample stems from a study of tumor-infiltrating lymphocytes in primary liver carcinoma. Study results and caveats: Against blood, tumors held a significantly higher top-250-clone fraction (p = 0.039).

For blood RNA, unsorted whole blood served as the source, and germline DNA was extracted too. Germline CDR1 MDHEN, CDR2 SYDVKM. There are 18 residues in the CDR3. Deletions cut 1 base from V and 0 bases from J, with 13 bases between. cDNA specific to TCR beta was made from 450 to 650 ng of total RNA, with a constant-region primer employed for priming. What produced the TCR beta libraries was three nested multiplex PCR rounds using slightly modified ARM-PCR. Each of the first two PCR rounds ran roughly 9 cycles with TRBV1-TRBV30 forward and C-beta reverse primers. TCRdb fed the multiplex PCR reads into MiXCR, producing one record per CDR3 protein. The data contain 320,000 or so distinct CDR3 sequences, around three fifths of them singletons.

Sequencing was carried out using peripheral blood. The TCR sequence derives from a man aged 35 to 55 with primary liver carcinoma and hepatitis B virus infection. The V and J genes are TRBV28 and TRBJ2-6, with unresolved D. CDR3 protein: CASSLYAGSLSGANVLTF. The CDR3 DNA is TGTGCCAGCAGTTTATACGCCGGGTCCCTCTCTGGGGCCAACGTCCTGACTTTC.